Shown below are 2 T cell receptor beta chains from a single sample sequenced in a study of shared clonotypes between healthy human individuals. Generated by immunoSEQ multiplex PCR, the TCRdb table keeps only in-frame clones and is missing some. The table lists about 1.5 million clones, approximately 98% of them singletons. The sample consisted of naive CD4+ T cells sorted from blood. The sample's subset: CD45RA+ positively selected. The origin of the receptors is a man aged 25-40 years in good health.

The V gene is TRBV28, the J gene TRBJ1-2; maybe TRBD1 (6 bases). CDR1 and CDR2 (germline): MDHEN, SYDVKM. CDR3 size: 15 residues. V lost 5 bases to trimming and J lost 8 bases, with 21 bases between them. The CDR3 is CASSLGPGQKRGYTF. CDR3 DNA sequence: TGTGCCAGCAGTCTAGGTCCGGGACAAAAAAGGGGCTACACCTTC.

The chain has TRBV19 and TRBJ2-5, with D maybe TRBD1 (6 bases). CDR3 length equals 16 residues. Trimming removed 3 bases from V and 1 base from J, with 15 bases in between. Germline V gene data show CDR1 as LNHDA and CDR2 as SQIVND (reference sequence). The DNA for the CDR3 is TGTGCCAGTAGTATCACAGGGACGGGGATCCAAGAGACCCAGTACTTC. It yields the protein CASSITGTGIQETQYF.